This T cell receptor beta chain is from a study of shared clonotypes between healthy human individuals. Data came from immunoSEQ multiplex PCR; TCRdb stores just in-frame clones and leaves some out. The repertoire consists of 900,000 to 1,200,000 clones, with approximately 80% occurring once and the leading ten covering 0.55% to 0.7%. CDR3 size: 11 residues. Trimming left V 7 bases short and J 2 bases short, with 5 bases between. In regard to this clone: Its target is unknown.

General study points: Naive CD4 clonotype sharing across several donors was around 5.5%.

This chain connects TRBV23-1 to TRBJ1-1; D not certain. TRBV23-1 belongs to the ORF category, with a function that is uncertain. The sample was memory CD4+ T cells from PBMCs. Described subset: CD45RA-negative fraction. The TCR was taken from a man between 18 and 35 years old in good health. Some clones in this sample may be carry-over from other donors' samples. The CDR3 coding sequence is TGCGCCAGCACCACCAACACTGAAGCTTTCTTT. It codes for CASTTNTEAFF.